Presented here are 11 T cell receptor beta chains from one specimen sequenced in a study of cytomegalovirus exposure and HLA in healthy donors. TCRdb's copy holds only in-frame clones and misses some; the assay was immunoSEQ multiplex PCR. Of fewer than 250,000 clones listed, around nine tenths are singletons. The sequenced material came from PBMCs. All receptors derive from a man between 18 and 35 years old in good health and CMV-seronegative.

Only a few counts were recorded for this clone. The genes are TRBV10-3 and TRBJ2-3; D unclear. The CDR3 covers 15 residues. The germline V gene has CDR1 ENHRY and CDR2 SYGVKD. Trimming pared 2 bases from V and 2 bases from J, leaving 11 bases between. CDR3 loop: CAISEAGGYTDTQYF. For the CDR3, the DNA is TGTGCCATCAGTGAGGCCGGCGGATACACAGATACGCAGTATTTT.

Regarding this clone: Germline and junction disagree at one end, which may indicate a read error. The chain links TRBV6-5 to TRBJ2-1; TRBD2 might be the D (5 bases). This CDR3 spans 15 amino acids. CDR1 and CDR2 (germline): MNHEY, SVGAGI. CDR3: CASSYFSGIYNKQFF. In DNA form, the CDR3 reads TGTGCCAGCAGTTACTTCTCGGGAATCTACAATAAGCAGTTCTTC.

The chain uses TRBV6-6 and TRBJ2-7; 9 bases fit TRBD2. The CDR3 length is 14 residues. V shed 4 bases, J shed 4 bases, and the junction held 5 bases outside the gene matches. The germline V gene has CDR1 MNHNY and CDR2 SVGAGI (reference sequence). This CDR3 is CASSSDSGGYEQYF. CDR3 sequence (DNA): TGTGCCAGCAGTTCCGATAGCGGGGGTTACGAGCAGTACTTC.

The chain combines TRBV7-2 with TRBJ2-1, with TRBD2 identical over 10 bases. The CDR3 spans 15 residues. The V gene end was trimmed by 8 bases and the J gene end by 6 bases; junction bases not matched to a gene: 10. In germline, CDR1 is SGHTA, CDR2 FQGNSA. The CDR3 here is CASVSFLAGANEQFF. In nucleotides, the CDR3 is TGTGCCAGCGTGTCCTTTCTAGCGGGAGCCAATGAGCAGTTCTTC. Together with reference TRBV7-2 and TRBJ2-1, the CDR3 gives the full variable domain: GAGVSQSPSNKVTEKGKDVELRCDPISGHTALYWYRQSLGQGLEFLIYFQGNSAPDKSGLPSDRFSAERTGGSVSTLTIQRTQQEDSAVYLCASVSFLAGANEQFFGPGTRLTVL.

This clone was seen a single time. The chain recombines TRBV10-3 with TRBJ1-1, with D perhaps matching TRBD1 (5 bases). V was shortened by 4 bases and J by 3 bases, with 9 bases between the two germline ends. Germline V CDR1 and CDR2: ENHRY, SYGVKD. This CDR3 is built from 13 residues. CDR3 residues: CAISGGRDTEAFF. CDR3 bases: TGTGCCATCAGTGGTGGCAGGGACACTGAAGCTTTCTTT.

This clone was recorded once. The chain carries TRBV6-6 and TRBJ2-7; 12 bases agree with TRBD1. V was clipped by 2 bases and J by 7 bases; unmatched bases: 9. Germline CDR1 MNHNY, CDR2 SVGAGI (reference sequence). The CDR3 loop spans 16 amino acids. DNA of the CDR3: TGTGCCAGCAGTTACCCACCGGGACAGGGGGCTTATGAGCAGTACTTC. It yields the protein CASSYPPGQGAYEQYF.

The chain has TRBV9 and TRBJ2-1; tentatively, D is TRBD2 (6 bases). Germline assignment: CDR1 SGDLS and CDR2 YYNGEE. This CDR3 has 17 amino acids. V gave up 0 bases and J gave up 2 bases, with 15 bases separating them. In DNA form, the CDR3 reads TGTGCCAGCAGCGTAGACTTGCCGACTAGGGCCTACAATGAGCAGTTCTTC. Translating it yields CASSVDLPTRAYNEQFF.

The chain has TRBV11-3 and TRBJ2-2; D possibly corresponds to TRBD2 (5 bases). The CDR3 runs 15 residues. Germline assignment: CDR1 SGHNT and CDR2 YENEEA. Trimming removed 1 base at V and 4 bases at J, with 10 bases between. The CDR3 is CASSLGGSVTGELFF. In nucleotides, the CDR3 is TGTGCCAGCAGCTTAGGAGGGTCGGTCACCGGGGAGCTGTTTTTT. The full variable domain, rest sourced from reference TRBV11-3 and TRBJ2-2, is EAGVVQSPRYKIIEKKQPVAFWCNPISGHNTLYWYLQNLGQGPELLIRYENEEAVDDSQLPKDRFSAERLKGVDSTLKIQPAELGDSAVYLCASSLGGSVTGELFFGEGSRLTVL.

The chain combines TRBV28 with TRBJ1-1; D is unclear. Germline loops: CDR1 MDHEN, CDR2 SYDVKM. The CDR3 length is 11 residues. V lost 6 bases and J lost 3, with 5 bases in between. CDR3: CASRRDTEAFF. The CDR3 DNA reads TGTGCCAGCAGGCGGGACACTGAAGCTTTCTTT.

The DNA for the CDR3 is TGTGCCAGCAGCGTAGGGGGGGTGGACTACGAGCAGTACTTC. This sequence encodes CASSVGGVDYEQYF. This chain uses TRBV9 with TRBJ2-7; weak D call: TRBD2 (6 bases). The CDR3 extends over 14 amino acids. The V gene's germline CDR1 is SGDLS and CDR2 YYNGEE. Trimming took off 0 bases at V and 3 bases at J, with 10 bases between the two ends.

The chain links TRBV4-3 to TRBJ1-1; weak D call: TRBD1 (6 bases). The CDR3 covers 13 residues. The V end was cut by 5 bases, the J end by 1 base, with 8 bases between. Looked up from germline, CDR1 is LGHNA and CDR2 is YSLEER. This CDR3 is CASSGDKNTEAFF. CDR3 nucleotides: TGCGCCAGCAGCGGGGACAAGAACACTGAAGCTTTCTTT.